This T cell receptor (beta chain) was sequenced for a study of blood T cells in healthy people across ages. Regarding the study as a whole: In older individuals, TCR beta diversity per million T cells was lower, falling roughly linearly with age. In the absence of known donor CMV status, changes in expanded clonotypes were possibly confounded.

The CDR3 sequence is 11 residues long. V lost 3 bases and J lost 9, with 6 bases in between. Germline CDR1 is MNHEY and CDR2 is SVGEGT. A second PCR of roughly 7 to 11 cycles used a sample-barcoded 5' primer and a J-beta primer mix. TCRdb reprocessed the 5' RACE reads with MiXCR, giving one entry per CDR3 protein. The sample has under 1,100,000 distinct CDR3 sequences, about 25% seen once. Points on this clonotype: Antigen unknown.

This same sample was also part of a study on T cells of mothers and their children. That source adds: The donors comprised roughly 6 children and their three healthy Caucasian mothers. The extracted RNA was employed in its entirety for cDNA synthesis, at around 1.4 ug per 15 ul.

The genes are TRBV6-2 or TRBV6-3 and TRBJ2-1; no firm D call. Sample: blood. The TCR sequence derives from a girl aged 2-10 years in good health. CDR3 nucleotides: TGTGCCAGCAGTTATTACGGTGAGCAGTTCTTC. Its translation: CASSYYGEQFF.